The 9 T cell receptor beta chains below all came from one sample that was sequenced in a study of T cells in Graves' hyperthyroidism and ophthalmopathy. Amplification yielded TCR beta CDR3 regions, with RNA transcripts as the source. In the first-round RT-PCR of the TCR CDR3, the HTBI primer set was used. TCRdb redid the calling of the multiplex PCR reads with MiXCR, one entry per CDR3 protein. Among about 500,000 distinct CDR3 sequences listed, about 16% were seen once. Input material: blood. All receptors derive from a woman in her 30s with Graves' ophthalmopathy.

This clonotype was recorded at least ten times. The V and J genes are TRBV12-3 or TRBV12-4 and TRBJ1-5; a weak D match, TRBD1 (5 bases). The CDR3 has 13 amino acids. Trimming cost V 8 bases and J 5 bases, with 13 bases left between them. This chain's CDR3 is CASGLLGDQPQHF. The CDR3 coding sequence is TGTGCCAGCGGCCTCTTGGGGGATCAGCCCCAGCATTTT.

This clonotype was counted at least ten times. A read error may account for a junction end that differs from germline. In DNA form, the CDR3 reads TGTGCCAGCAGTGAGATTTACACTGAAGCTTCCTTT. Translating gives CASSEIYTEASF. This chain uses TRBV2 with TRBJ1-1; D remains unclear. The CDR3 has 12 amino acids. The V gene's germline CDR1 is SNHLY and CDR2 FYNNEI.

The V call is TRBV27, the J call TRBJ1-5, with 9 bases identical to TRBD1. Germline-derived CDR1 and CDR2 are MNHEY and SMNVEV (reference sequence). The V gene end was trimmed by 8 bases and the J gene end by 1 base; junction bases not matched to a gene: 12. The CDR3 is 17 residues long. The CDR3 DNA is TGTGCCAGCCACCGGGACAGGGTCGTTCGGAGCAATCAGCCCCAGCATTTT. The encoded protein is CASHRDRVVRSNQPQHF.

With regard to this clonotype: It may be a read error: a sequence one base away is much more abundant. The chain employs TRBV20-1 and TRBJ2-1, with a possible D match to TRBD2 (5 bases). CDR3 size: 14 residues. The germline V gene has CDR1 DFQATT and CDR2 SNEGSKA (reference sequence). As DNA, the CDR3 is TGCAGTGCCCAAAGAGGGAGTTCCTGCAATGAGCAGTTCTTC. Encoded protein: CSAQRGSSCNEQFF.

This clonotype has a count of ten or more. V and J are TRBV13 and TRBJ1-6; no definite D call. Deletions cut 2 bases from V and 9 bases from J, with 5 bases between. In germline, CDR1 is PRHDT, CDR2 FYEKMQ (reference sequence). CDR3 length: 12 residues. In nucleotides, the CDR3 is TGTGCCAGCAGCTTACCCGGTTCACCCCTCCACTTT. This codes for CASSLPGSPLHF.

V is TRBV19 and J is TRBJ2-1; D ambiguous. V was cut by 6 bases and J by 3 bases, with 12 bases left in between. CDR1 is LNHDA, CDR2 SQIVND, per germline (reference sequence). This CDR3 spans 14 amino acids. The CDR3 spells CASRVLDNYNEQFF. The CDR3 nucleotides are TGTGCCAGTAGGGTTCTCGACAACTACAATGAGCAGTTCTTC.

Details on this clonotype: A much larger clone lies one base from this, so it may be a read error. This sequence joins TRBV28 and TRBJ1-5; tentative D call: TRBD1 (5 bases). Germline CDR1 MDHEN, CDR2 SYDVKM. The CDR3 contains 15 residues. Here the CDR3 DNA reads TGTGCCGGCAGTCCCCCCCAGGGTAGCAATCAGCCCCAGCATTTT. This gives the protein CAGSPPQGSNQPQHF.

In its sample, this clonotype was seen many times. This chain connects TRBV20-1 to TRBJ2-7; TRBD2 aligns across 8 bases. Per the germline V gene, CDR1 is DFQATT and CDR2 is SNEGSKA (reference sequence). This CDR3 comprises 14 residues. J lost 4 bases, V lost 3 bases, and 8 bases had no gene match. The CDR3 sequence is CSAREWKREYEQYF. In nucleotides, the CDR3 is TGCAGTGCTAGGGAGTGGAAGCGGGAGTACGAGCAGTACTTC.

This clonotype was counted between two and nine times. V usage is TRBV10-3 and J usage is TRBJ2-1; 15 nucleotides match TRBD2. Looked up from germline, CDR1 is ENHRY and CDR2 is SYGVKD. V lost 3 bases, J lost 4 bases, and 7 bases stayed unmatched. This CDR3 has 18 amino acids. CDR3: CAISDPRTSGREYNEQFF. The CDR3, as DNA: TGTGCCATCAGTGACCCCCGGACTAGCGGGAGGGAGTACAATGAGCAGTTCTTC.